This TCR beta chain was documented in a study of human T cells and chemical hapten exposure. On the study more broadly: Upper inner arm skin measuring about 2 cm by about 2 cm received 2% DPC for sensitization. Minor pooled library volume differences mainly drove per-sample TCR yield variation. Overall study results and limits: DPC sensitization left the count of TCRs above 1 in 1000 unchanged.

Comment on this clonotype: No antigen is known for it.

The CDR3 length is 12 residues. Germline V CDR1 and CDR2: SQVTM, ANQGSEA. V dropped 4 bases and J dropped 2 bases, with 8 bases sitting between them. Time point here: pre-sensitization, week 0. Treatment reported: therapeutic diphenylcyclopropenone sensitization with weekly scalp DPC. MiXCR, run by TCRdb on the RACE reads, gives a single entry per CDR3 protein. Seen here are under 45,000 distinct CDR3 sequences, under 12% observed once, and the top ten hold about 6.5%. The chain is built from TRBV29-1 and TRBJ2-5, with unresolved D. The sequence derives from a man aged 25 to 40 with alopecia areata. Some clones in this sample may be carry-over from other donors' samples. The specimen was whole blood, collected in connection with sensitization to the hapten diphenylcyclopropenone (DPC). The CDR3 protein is CSVVVGQETQYF. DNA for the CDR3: TGCAGCGTTGTTGTGGGACAAGAGACCCAGTACTTC. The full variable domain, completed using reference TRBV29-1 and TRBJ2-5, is SAVISQKPSRDICQRGTSLTIQCQVDSQVTMMFWYRQQPGQSLTLIATANQGSEATYESGFVIDKFPISRPNLTFSTLTVSNMSPEDSSIYLCSVVVGQETQYFGPGTRLLVL.